The present T cell receptor (beta chain) was sequenced within a study of identical twins. This clonotype was detected a few times. A single record per CDR3 protein comes from TCRdb applying MiXCR to the 5' RACE reads. Among 500,000 to 650,000 distinct CDR3 sequences, roughly 7.2% were seen once, and the ten largest hold roughly 1.5%. V lost 7 bases and J 6 bases, leaving 22 bases between the germline ends. This CDR3 is built from 16 residues. Germline V lookup: CDR1 MNHNS, CDR2 SASEGT. The sample also formed part of further work on yellow fever vaccine responses in identical twins. That report notes: The authors reported partly convergent, partly personalized vaccine responses in identical twins.

This sequence joins TRBV6-1 and TRBJ1-5, with a weak D call TRBD1 (6 bases). The source material was PBMCs. This TCR was sampled from a woman between 18 and 29 years old in good health. The CDR3 DNA reads TGTGCCAGCACCCCAAATAAAGCACAGGGAGCTCAGCCCCAGCATTTT. Its protein product is CASTPNKAQGAQPQHF.